This T cell receptor (beta chain) emerged from a study of tumor-infiltrating lymphocytes in primary liver carcinoma. TCR beta cDNA came from roughly 450 ng total RNA, primed with a constant-region primer. What produced the TCR beta libraries was three nested multiplex PCR rounds using slightly modified ARM-PCR. The two initial PCR rounds, roughly 10 cycles each, used TRBV1-TRBV30 forward and C-beta reverse primers. Using its own MiXCR run on the multiplex PCR reads, TCRdb lists one record per CDR3 protein. The sample consists of 100,000 to 150,000 distinct CDR3 sequences, around 64% of them appearing once. The CDR3 contains 15 residues. CDR1 and CDR2 (germline): KGHSH, LQKENI. Trimming left V 4 bases short and J 2 bases short, with 15 bases between. The tissue used was unsorted bulk material of about 17-33 mg. RNA and DNA were co-extracted from it with the AllPrep DNA/RNA mini kit. This clonotype was recorded a few times.

V gene TRBV18 combines with J gene TRBJ2-7, with D maybe TRBD2 (6 bases). Sequencing input: liver tumor tissue from sampling region 3. The subset here: tumor region T3, left-lateral pole. The sequence was obtained from a woman aged 60-75 years with primary liver carcinoma and hepatitis B virus infection. The chain's CDR3 is CASSREASAPYEQYF. In DNA form, the CDR3 reads TGTGCCAGCTCACGGGAAGCTAGCGCTCCCTACGAGCAGTACTTC.